This entry is about one T cell receptor beta chain. What it recognizes is unknown. Ophthalmopathy patients showed a Clinical Activity Score of at least 3, NOSPECS grade of at least 4 and duration under 3 months. Exclusion followed for patients with uncontrolled infection, other autoimmune disease, pregnancy or lactation. This record belongs to a study of T cells in Graves' hyperthyroidism and ophthalmopathy. Study-wide results and caveats: From stable hyperthyroidism, ophthalmopathy was separated by a 13 V-J model.

This CDR3 comprises 18 residues. Trimming removed 3 bases from V and 5 bases from J; junction bases left unmatched: 12. Germline V gene lookup returns CDR1 SGHNT and CDR2 YYREEE (reference sequence). Authors of the study amplified TCR beta CDR3 regions from RNA transcripts. In the first-round RT-PCR of the TCR CDR3, the HTBI primer set was used. TCRdb re-derived calls from the multiplex PCR reads in MiXCR, one entry per CDR3 protein. The sample carries 500,000 or so distinct CDR3 sequences, over 15% recorded once. This sequence joins TRBV5-4 and TRBJ2-7, with 15 nucleotides matching TRBD2. The sequence was obtained from a woman younger than 35 with Graves' ophthalmopathy. Sequenced input: blood. CDR3 residues: CASSSPGTSGRSRNEQYF. In DNA form, the CDR3 reads TGTGCCAGCAGCTCACCCGGGACTAGCGGGAGGAGTAGGAACGAGCAGTACTTC.